These 20 T cell receptor beta chains were all obtained from the same sample, sequenced in a study of response to subunit inactivated influenza vaccine. Via MiXCR, TCRdb re-called the RT-PCR reads, giving one row per CDR3 protein. Counted here are hundreds of thousands of distinct CDR3 sequences, 14% occurring once; the ten biggest clones make up roughly 7.2%. The sample was PBMCs from blood, taken around 14 days before vaccination. These receptors originate from a man between 50 and 59 years old who received an inactivated influenza vaccine.

This clonotype occurred many times. The chain links TRBV5-1 to TRBJ2-1; 7 nucleotides align to TRBD2. CDR1 and CDR2 (germline): SGHRS, YFSETQ. CDR3 length equals 14 residues. Germline trimming cut 3 bases from V and 6 bases from J; bases unmatched to any gene: 6. CDR3 sequence (DNA): TGCGCCAGCAGCTCGACGACTAGCAGCAATGAGCAGTTCTTC. Translation: CASSSTTSSNEQFF.

The chain is built from TRBV4-3 and TRBJ2-3; 10 positions match TRBD2. Trimming cost V 4 bases and J 5 bases; bases outside gene matches: 6. The CDR3 runs 15 residues. Germline V gives CDR1 LGHNA, CDR2 YSLEER. The CDR3 nucleotides read TGCGCCAGCAGCCTTTCTAGCGGGGGAAAAGATACGCAGTATTTT. Encoded protein: CASSLSSGGKDTQYF.

This clonotype showed up just a few times. The chain combines TRBV7-8 with TRBJ2-7; 8 bases match TRBD1. Unmatched junction bases numbered 10, after V lost 5 bases and J lost 7 bases. The CDR3 covers 14 residues. Germline values: CDR1 SGHVS, CDR2 FQNEAQ. Written as DNA, the CDR3 is TGTGCCAGCAGCCCGACAGGGGTAGTTGGGGAGCAGTACTTC. This sequence encodes CASSPTGVVGEQYF. The full variable domain, in which reference TRBV7-8 and TRBJ2-7 provide the parts outside the CDR3, is GAGVSQSPRYKVAKRGQDVALRCDPISGHVSLFWYQQALGQGPEFLTYFQNEAQLDKSGLPSDRFFAERPEGSVSTLKIQRTQQEDSAVYLCASSPTGVVGEQYFGPGTRLTVT.

The chain joins TRBV28 to TRBJ1-4; 7 bases fit TRBD1. This CDR3 comprises 13 residues. With 5 bases clipped from V and 7 bases from J, the junction kept 4 bases outside the gene matches. Germline V gene sequence: CDR1 MDHEN, CDR2 SYDVKM. This CDR3 reads CASSRGQLEKLFF. The CDR3 DNA reads as TGTGCCAGCAGTAGGGGACAGCTTGAAAAACTGTTTTTT.

This clonotype showed up just a few times. The V gene is TRBV12-3 or TRBV12-4, the J gene TRBJ2-3; weak D call: TRBD2 (5 bases). The CDR3 consists of 15 residues. The V and J ends lost 3 bases and 4 bases respectively, with 14 bases between them. The CDR3 loop is CASSFWTVRADTQYF. CDR3 DNA: TGTGCCAGCAGTTTCTGGACGGTGCGGGCAGATACGCAGTATTTT.

This clonotype was seen many times. DNA of the CDR3: TGTGCCAGCAGCTTAGAGCAGGGGGGCTTGAATCAGCCCCAGCATTTT. Encoded protein: CASSLEQGGLNQPQHF. V and J are TRBV7-8 and TRBJ1-5; TRBD1 matches at 7 bases. Germline trimming cut 1 base from V and 4 bases from J; bases unmatched to any gene: 7. Germline values: CDR1 SGHVS, CDR2 FQNEAQ. CDR3 length: 16 amino acids.

The chain employs TRBV23-1 and TRBJ2-4; TRBD1 aligns across 9 bases. TRBV23-1 is an open reading frame, and its role is uncertain. CDR3 length: 18 amino acids. The trim removed 2 bases at V and 1 base at J, leaving 9 bases unmatched. The DNA of the CDR3 is TGCGCCAGCAGTCAACTCCTAGGACAGGGGTTTGCCAAAAACATTCAGTACTTC. Its translation: CASSQLLGQGFAKNIQYF.

The chain is built from TRBV4-1 and TRBJ2-7, with D possibly being TRBD1 (5 bases). The CDR3 runs 17 residues. Per germline, CDR1 MGHRA and CDR2 YSYEKL. V lost 1 base and J 0 bases, leaving 16 bases between the germline ends. This CDR3 is CASSQVGRTGRSYEQYF. As DNA, the CDR3 is TGCGCCAGCAGCCAAGTTGGTAGAACAGGACGCTCCTACGAGCAGTACTTC.

Only one count was recorded for this clonotype. CDR3 bases: TGTGCCTTAGCTGGGGGAGAGTCTAGCTCCTACGAGCAGTACTTC. Translating it yields CALAGGESSSYEQYF. The J gene is TRBJ2-7, the V gene TRBV7-9; D is perhaps TRBD1 or TRBD2 (5 bases each). Looked up from germline, CDR1 is SEHNR and CDR2 is FQNEAQ (reference sequence). Between the trimmed V and J ends, which lost 11 bases and 0 bases, there was a span of 20 bases. The CDR3 sequence is 15 residues long.

The rearrangement uses TRBV27 and TRBJ1-2, with 8 bases fitting TRBD1. Germline V gene lookup returns CDR1 MNHEY and CDR2 SMNVEV (reference sequence). The CDR3 runs to 15 residues. The V gene end was trimmed by 6 bases and the J gene end by 7 bases; junction bases not matched to a gene: 13. CDR3 sequence: CASRSGGRGLVGYTF. As DNA, the CDR3 is TGTGCCAGCAGGTCAGGGGGCCGAGGGTTGGTTGGCTACACCTTC.

This clonotype was observed a few times. This chain links TRBV29-1 with TRBJ1-1; D not resolved. Trimming took off 1 base at V and 2 bases at J, with 2 bases between the two ends. CDR1 SQVTM and CDR2 ANQGSEA come from the germline V gene. There are 11 residues in the CDR3. In DNA form, the CDR3 reads TGCAGCGTTGAAGCCAACACTGAAGCTTTCTTT. Translated: CSVEANTEAFF.

This clonotype has a handful of counts. The chain uses TRBV14 and TRBJ2-3; D is ambiguous. Germline-derived CDR1 and CDR2 are SGHDN and FVKESK. CDR3 size: 12 residues. Trimming removed 5 bases from V and 7 bases from J, with 10 bases in between. CDR3 nucleotides: TGTGCCAGCAGCTTTGACCGGCATACGCAGTATTTT. Translation: CASSFDRHTQYF.

In this sample, this clonotype turned up a few times. Here the CDR3 DNA reads TGTGCCAGCAGCTCGACTAGCGGGACCGCTAACACCGGGGAGCTGTTTTTT. Its protein is CASSSTSGTANTGELFF. This chain connects TRBV13 to TRBJ2-2; 11 positions match TRBD2. The CDR3 is 17 amino acids. CDR1 PRHDT and CDR2 FYEKMQ come from the germline V gene (reference sequence). V lost 4 bases to trimming and J lost 2 bases; unmatched junction nucleotides: 6.

The V call is TRBV12-3 or TRBV12-4, the J call TRBJ1-1, with D unresolved. This CDR3 is built from 15 residues. V lost 2 bases, J lost 6 bases, and 16 bases lay in between. The CDR3 loop is CASSLYATSSPEAFF. DNA for the CDR3: TGTGCCAGCAGTTTATATGCCACTTCCTCCCCTGAAGCTTTCTTT.

This clonotype was detected a few times. The gene calls are TRBV6-5 and TRBJ2-5; TRBD1 agrees at 8 bases. V was pared by 0 bases and J by 3 bases, with 3 bases of the junction left unmatched. This CDR3 spans 15 amino acids. Germline V CDR1 and CDR2: MNHEY, SVGAGI. The CDR3 region is CASSYSGTGKETQYF. The CDR3 DNA reads as TGTGCCAGCAGTTACTCCGGGACAGGAAAAGAGACCCAGTACTTC.

The V and J genes are TRBV2 and TRBJ1-6; D remains unclear. Per the germline V gene, CDR1 is SNHLY and CDR2 is FYNNEI. The V end was cut by 8 bases, the J end by 6 bases, with 11 bases between. This CDR3 is built from 13 residues. The CDR3 nucleotides are TGTGCCAGCGCCGTGGCAGTTAATTCACCCCTCCACTTT. It is translated as CASAVAVNSPLHF.

The rearrangement links TRBV15 to TRBJ2-7; 7 positions agree with TRBD1. CDR3 length equals 16 residues. Looked up from germline, CDR1 is LNHNV and CDR2 is YYDKDF (reference sequence). V lost 1 base and J lost 1; bases outside the gene matches: 7. The CDR3 DNA follows: TGTGCCACCAGCAGAGTAGGGACAGCGATTTCCTACGAGCAGTACTTC. Encoded protein: CATSRVGTAISYEQYF.

The chain has TRBV5-6 and TRBJ1-2, with D possibly TRBD1 on 6 matching bases. This CDR3 is built from 15 residues. The V end was cut by 0 bases, the J end by 1 base, with 10 bases between. In germline, CDR1 is SGHDT, CDR2 YYEEEE. The chain's CDR3 is CASSLVSGDNYGYTF. The CDR3 DNA reads as TGTGCCAGCAGCTTGGTTTCAGGGGATAACTATGGCTACACCTTC.

This chain links TRBV15 with TRBJ2-5, with a tentative D call TRBD2 (6 bases). V was shortened by 1 base and J by 4 bases, with 10 bases between the two germline ends. CDR1 is LNHNV and CDR2 is YYDKDF in the germline V gene (reference sequence). The CDR3 spans 14 residues. CDR3 amino acids: CATSRGRDLETQYF. CDR3 sequence (DNA): TGTGCCACCAGCAGAGGCCGGGACTTAGAGACCCAGTACTTC.

This clonotype was detected a few times. CDR3 sequence: CASSQDKTTPRGYTF. The CDR3, as DNA: TGCGCCAGCAGCCAAGACAAAACGACGCCGAGGGGCTACACCTTC. The chain recombines TRBV4-3 with TRBJ1-2; D remains ambiguous. The V and J ends lost 0 bases and 8 bases respectively, with 16 bases between them. The CDR3 length is 15 residues. Germline loops: CDR1 LGHNA, CDR2 YSLEER.